In this sample, the clone carrying this T cell receptor (beta chain) turned up once. Clones were read by immunoSEQ multiplex PCR, and TCRdb kept only the in-frame ones, dropping some. This sample has 65,000 to 70,000 clones, with around 90% found just once. This sample was included in a study of OX40 agonist ivuxolimab in advanced cancers. About the study: Participants could have had prior anti-PD-1, anti-PD-L1 or anti-CTLA-4 therapy, and less than 45% had some. Partial response was recorded in three patients: one hepatocellular carcinoma and two cutaneous melanoma cases.

Sequenced here: CD4+ or CD8+ T cells sorted from blood, sampled in a trial of the OX40 agonist ivuxolimab. The source of this sequence is an adult with an advanced solid tumor such as melanoma, head and neck, liver or kidney cancer.

CDR3 region: CASSDPSYNEQFF. The CDR3 region has the DNA TGTGCCAGCAGTGACCCCTCCTACAATGAGCAGTTCTTC. The V call is TRBV25-1, the J call TRBJ2-1; D is ambiguous. Looked up from germline, CDR1 is MGHDK and CDR2 is SYGVNS. The CDR3 is made up of 13 amino acids. Trimming took off 3 bases at V and 0 bases at J, with 3 bases between the two ends.